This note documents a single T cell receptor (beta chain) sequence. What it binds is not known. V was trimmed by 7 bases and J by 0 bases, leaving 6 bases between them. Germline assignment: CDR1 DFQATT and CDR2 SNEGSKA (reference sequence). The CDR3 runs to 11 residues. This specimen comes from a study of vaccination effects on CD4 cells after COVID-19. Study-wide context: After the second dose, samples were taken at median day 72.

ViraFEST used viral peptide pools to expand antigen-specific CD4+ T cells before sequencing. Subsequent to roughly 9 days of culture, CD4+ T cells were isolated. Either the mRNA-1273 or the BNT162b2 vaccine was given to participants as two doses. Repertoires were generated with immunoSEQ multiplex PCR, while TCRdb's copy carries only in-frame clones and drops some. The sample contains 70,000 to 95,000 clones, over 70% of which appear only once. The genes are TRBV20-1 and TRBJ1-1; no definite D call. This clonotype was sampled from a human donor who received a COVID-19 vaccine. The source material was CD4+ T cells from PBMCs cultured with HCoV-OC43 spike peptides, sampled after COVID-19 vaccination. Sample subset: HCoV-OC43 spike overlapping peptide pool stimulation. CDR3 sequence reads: CSGQLNTEAFF. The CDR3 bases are TGCAGTGGACAACTGAACACTGAAGCTTTCTTT.